The present T cell receptor (beta chain) was sequenced within a study of vaccination and CD4 T cells after COVID-19. Study details: Six men and four women formed the convalescents, two being Hispanic. Control cultures used a CEFX viral epitope pool, an HIV-1 Nef peptide pool, or no peptide.

Treatment: roughly nine-day PBMC culture with coronavirus spike peptide pools or control peptides (ViraFEST assay). With peptide pools, ViraFEST first expanded antigen-specific T cells and afterwards sequenced their TCRs. At the Johns Hopkins FTIC core, DNA taken from cultured CD4+ T cells was sequenced by way of the Oncomine TCR Beta short-read assay. The authors extracted genomic DNA from cultured CD4+ T cells. TCRdb re-called the PCR reads with MiXCR, one entry per CDR3 protein. The sample has fewer than 9,000 distinct CDR3 sequences, roughly 67% seen once. This clonotype showed up just once. Its specificity is not known. This clonotype was obtained from a human donor who had recovered from COVID-19. The sequenced sample consisted of CD4+ T cells from blood, cultured in vitro.

The chain's CDR3 is CASSLGSYNEQFF. The CDR3 bases are TGTGCCAGCTCTTTGGGCTCCTACAATGAGCAGTTCTTC. V and J are TRBV7-3 and TRBJ2-1; unclear D gene. The V and J ends lost 8 bases and 0 bases respectively, with 8 bases between them. From germline, CDR1 is SGHTA and CDR2 FQGTGA. This CDR3 has 13 amino acids.